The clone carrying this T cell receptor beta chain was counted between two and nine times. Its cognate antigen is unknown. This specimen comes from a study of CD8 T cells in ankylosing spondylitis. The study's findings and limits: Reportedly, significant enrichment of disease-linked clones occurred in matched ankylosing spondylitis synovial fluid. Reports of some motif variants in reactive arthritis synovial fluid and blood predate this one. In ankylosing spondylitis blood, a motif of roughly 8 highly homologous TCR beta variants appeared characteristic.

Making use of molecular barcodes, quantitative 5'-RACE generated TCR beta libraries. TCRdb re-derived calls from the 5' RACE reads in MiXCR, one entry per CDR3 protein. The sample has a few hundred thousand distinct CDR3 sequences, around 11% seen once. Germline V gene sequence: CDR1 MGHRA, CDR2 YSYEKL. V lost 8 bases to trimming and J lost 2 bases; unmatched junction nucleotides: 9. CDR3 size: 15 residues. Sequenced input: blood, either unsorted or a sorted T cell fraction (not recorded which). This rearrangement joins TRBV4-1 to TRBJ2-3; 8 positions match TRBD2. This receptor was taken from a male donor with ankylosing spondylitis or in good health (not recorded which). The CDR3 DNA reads TGCGCCAGCTCCGGGGGGGGCCTTGACACAGATACGCAGTATTTT. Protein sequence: CASSGGGLDTDTQYF.